The source of this T cell receptor (beta chain) is a study of graft-versus-host responses after intestinal transplantation. The study, taken as a whole, reports: The presence of high graft-versus-host to host-versus-graft clonal ratios in allografts characterized patients with graft-donor T cell macrochimerism. The marrow of recipients harbored GvH clones, and ileum or blood showed some of them first.

The CDR3 has 17 amino acids. CDR1 is SGDLS, CDR2 YYNGEE, per germline. Losses at the gene ends were 3 bases for V and 5 bases for J; bases not matched to a gene: 11. Points on this clone: Its antigen is not known.

Profiled with immunoSEQ multiplex PCR; TCRdb holds only in-frame clones, not every one. The sample holds around 43,000 clones, over 75% seen once. The J gene is TRBJ2-2, the V gene TRBV9; TRBD2 matches 9 bases. This specimen was PBMCs, taken 524 days after transplant. This clonotype was sampled from a human patient who received an intestinal transplant, so some T cells may come from the graft donor. CDR3 sequence: CASSAGAGGPGTGELFF. Written as DNA, the CDR3 is TGTGCCAGCAGCGCGGGGGCGGGAGGGCCGGGAACCGGGGAGCTGTTTTTT. Looking up the rest from reference TRBV9 and TRBJ2-2 gives the full variable domain: DSGVTQTPKHLITATGQRVTLRCSPRSGDLSVYWYQQSLDQGLQFLIQYYNGEERAKGNILERFSAQQFPDLHSELNLSSLELGDSALYFCASSAGAGGPGTGELFFGEGSRLTVL.